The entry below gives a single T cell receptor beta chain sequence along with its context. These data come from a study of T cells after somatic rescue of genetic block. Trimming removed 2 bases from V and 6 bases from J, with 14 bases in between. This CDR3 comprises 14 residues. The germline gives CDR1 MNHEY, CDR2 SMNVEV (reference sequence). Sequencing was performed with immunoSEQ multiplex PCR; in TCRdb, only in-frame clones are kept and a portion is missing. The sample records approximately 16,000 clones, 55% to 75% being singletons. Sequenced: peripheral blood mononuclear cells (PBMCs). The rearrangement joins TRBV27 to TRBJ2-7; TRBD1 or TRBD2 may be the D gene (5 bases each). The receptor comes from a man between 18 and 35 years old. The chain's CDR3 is CASSLNRAGTEQYF. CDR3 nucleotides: TGTGCCAGCAGTTTAAACCGGGCAGGGACCGAGCAGTACTTC.